The clone carrying this T cell receptor beta chain came up many times. Its antigen is currently unknown. These data are taken from a study of regulatory T cells in long-lasting Graves disease. On the study more broadly: Antithyroid drugs had been given to newly diagnosed Graves' patients for under 3 months.

Study-wide results and caveats: Public clonotype sharing was higher in persistent than newly diagnosed patients.

Both iRepertoire HTBI primers and Arm-PCR of CDR3 regions were used to build the TCR beta libraries. MiXCR was run by TCRdb on the multiplex PCR reads, yielding one entry per CDR3 protein. The top ten clones hold approximately 17% of a sample with some 370,000 distinct CDR3 sequences, approximately 12% of them seen once. The germline V and J ends were trimmed by 1 base and 6 bases, with 16 bases remaining between them. Germline V CDR1 and CDR2: LGHDT, YNNKEL (reference sequence). This CDR3 contains 16 residues. Documented time point: newly diagnosed GD, antithyroid drugs for less than 3 months. Extracted PBMC RNA gave rise to the TCR library. These data were also reused for a study on T cells in Graves' hyperthyroidism and ophthalmopathy. This second study says: Most clonotypes expanded in thyroid above 0.001 were likewise present in blood.

The chain joins TRBV3-1 to TRBJ2-4; D is ambiguous. The sequence derives from a woman younger than 30 with Graves disease. Sequencing was performed on peripheral blood mononuclear cells (PBMCs), taken at new diagnosis, from a patient treated with antithyroid drugs. The CDR3: CASSQVVSTRGNIQYF. CDR3 DNA sequence: TGTGCCAGCAGCCAAGTCGTTTCGACCAGAGGAAACATTCAGTACTTC.